This T cell receptor beta chain came from a study of vaccination and CD4 T cells after COVID-19. About the study: Post-COVID draws came a median around 100 days after diagnosis (range 35 to 161).

Indicated treatment: approximately 9-day PBMC culture with coronavirus spike peptide pools or control peptides (ViraFEST assay). With 9.5 to 10 ug/ml peptide pools and around 9 IU/ml IL-2, PBMCs were cultured at about 2 million per well. The length of the CDR3 is 15 residues. From germline, CDR1 is SNHLY and CDR2 FYNNEI. Unmatched junction bases numbered 6, after V lost 4 bases and J lost 1 base. The Oncomine TCR Beta short-read assay generated sequence data from the DNA of cultured CD4+ T cells. In TCRdb, the PCR reads were re-called with MiXCR into one record per CDR3 protein. This table has roughly 13,000 distinct CDR3 sequences, about a third appearing once. Notes on this clonotype: The target antigen is unknown.

The receptor comes from a human donor who had recovered from COVID-19. Source material: CD4+ T cells from blood, cultured in vitro. This chain links TRBV2 with TRBJ2-5, with 7 positions matching TRBD1. The CDR3 DNA reads TGTGCCAGCAGTGGGGGGACAGCCTCCCAAGAGACCCAGTACTTC. As protein: CASSGGTASQETQYF.